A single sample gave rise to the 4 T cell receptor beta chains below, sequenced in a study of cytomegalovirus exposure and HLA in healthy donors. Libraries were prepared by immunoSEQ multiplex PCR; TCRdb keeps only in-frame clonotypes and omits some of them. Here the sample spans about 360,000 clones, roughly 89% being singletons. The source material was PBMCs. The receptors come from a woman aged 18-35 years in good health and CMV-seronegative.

The CDR3 reads CASRGAGTGLQYF. The CDR3 nucleotides read TGTGCCAGCAGGGGGGCCGGGACAGGTCTTCAGTACTTC. V and J are TRBV2 and TRBJ2-4; 8 bases fit TRBD1. V lost 6 bases to trimming and J lost 11 bases; unmatched junction nucleotides: 9. CDR3 size: 13 residues. Germline V gives CDR1 SNHLY, CDR2 FYNNEI.

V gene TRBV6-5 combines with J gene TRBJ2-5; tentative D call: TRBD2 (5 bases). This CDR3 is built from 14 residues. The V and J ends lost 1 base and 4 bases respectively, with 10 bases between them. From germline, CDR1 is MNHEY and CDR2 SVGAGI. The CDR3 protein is CASSYYKGRETQYF. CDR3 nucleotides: TGTGCCAGCAGTTACTATAAAGGGAGAGAGACCCAGTACTTC.

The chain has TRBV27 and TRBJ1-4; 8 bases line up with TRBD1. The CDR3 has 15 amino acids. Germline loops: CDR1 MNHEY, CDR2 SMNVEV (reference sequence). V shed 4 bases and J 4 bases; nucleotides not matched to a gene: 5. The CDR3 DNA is TGTGCCAGCAGTTCTCGGACAGGGAATAATGAAAAACTGTTTTTT. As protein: CASSSRTGNNEKLFF. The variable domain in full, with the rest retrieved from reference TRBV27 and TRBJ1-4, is EAQVTQNPRYLITVTGKKLTVTCSQNMNHEYMSWYRQDPGLGLRQIYYSMNVEVTDKGDVPEGYKVSRKEKRNFPLILESPSPNQTSLYFCASSSRTGNNEKLFFGSGTQLSVL.

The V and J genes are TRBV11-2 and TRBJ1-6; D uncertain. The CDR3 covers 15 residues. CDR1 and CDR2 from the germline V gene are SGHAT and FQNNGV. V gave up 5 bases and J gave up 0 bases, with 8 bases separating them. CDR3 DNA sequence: TGTGCCAGCAGCCCCTCCGGCTCCTATAATTCACCCCTCCACTTT. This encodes CASSPSGSYNSPLHF.